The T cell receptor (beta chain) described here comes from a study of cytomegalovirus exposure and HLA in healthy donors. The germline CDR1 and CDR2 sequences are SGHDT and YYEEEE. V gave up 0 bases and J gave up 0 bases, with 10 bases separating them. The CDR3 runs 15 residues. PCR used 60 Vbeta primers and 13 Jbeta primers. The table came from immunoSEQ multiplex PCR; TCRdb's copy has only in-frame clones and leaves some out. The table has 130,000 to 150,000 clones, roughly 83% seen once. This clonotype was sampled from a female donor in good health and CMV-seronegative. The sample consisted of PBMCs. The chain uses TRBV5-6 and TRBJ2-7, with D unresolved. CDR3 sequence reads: CASSLGGRYSYEQYF. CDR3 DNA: TGTGCCAGCAGCTTGGGTGGCCGATACTCCTACGAGCAGTACTTC.